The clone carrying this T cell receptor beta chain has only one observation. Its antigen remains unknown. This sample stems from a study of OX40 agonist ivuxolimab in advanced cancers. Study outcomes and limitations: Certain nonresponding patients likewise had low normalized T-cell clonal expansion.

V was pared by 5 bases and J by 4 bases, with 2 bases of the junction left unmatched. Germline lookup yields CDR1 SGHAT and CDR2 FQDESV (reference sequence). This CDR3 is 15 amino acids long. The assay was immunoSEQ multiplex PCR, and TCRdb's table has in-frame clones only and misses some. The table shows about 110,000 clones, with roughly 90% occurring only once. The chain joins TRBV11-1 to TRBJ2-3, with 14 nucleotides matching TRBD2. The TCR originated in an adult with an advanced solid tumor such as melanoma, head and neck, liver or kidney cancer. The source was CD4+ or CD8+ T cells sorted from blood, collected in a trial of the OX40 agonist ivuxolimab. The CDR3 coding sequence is TGTGCCAGCAGCCGGACTAGCGGGGGGTCAGATACGCAGTATTTT. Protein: CASSRTSGGSDTQYF.